This TCR beta chain emerged from a study of blood T cells in healthy people across ages. Notes on the study in general: A strong correlation was seen between TCR beta diversity and naive T cell percentage. Observed TCR beta diversity per million T cells went down as age went up. This fall followed a roughly linear course with age.

The authors ran a second PCR of 7 to 11 cycles using a sample-barcoded 5' primer and a J-beta primer mix. TCRdb passed the 5' RACE reads through MiXCR, listing each CDR3 protein once. Seen here are about 780,000 distinct CDR3 sequences, around 50% observed once, and the top ten hold 15% to 20%. It was ten milliliters of peripheral blood that were drawn from each donor. With regard to this clonotype: Antigen unknown. An end of the junction does not agree with germline; a read error may underlie this.

Material: blood. This clonotype was obtained from a man older than 75 in good health.

Here the CDR3 reads CASSLGAAQSGANVLTF. As DNA, the CDR3 is TGCGCCAGCAGCTTAGGGGCAGCCCAATCTGGGGCCAACGTCCTGACTTTC. The chain has TRBV7-3 and TRBJ2-6; possible D gene TRBD1, 5 bases. The CDR3 runs 17 residues. Looked up from germline, CDR1 is SGHTA and CDR2 is FQGTGA.